Following are 25 T cell receptor beta chains from one sample sequenced in a study of T cells in Graves' hyperthyroidism and ophthalmopathy. TCR beta CDR3 sequences were amplified from RNA transcripts. The TCR CDR3 was amplified in a first-round RT-PCR using the HTBI primer set. TCRdb re-called the multiplex PCR reads with MiXCR, one entry per CDR3 protein. The sample lists approximately 640,000 distinct CDR3 sequences, around 15% occurring once. Sequenced: blood. These receptors were obtained from a man between 50 and 59 years old with Graves' hyperthyroidism.

This clonotype has ten or more counts. The chain links TRBV24-1 to TRBJ2-5, with 7 bases matching TRBD1. CDR3 length: 15 residues. The germline V gene encodes CDR1 KGHDR and CDR2 SFDVKD. The J segment lost 3 bases and the V segment lost 1 base, leaving 4 bases of the junction unmatched. The DNA of the CDR3 is TGTGCCACCAGTGATTTAGCAGGGGGAGAAGAGACCCAGTACTTC. As protein: CATSDLAGGEETQYF.

This clonotype showed up just a few times. The chain links TRBV7-9 to TRBJ1-1, with D tentatively TRBD1 (6 bases). Trimming cost V 5 bases and J 7 bases, with 14 bases left between them. CDR1 is SEHNR, CDR2 FQNEAQ, per germline (reference sequence). This CDR3 has 13 amino acids. The CDR3 region has the DNA TGTGCCAGCAGCAAAGGGACAAGCGTTGAAGCTTTCTTT. Encoded protein: CASSKGTSVEAFF.

J is TRBJ1-1 and V is TRBV5-1; TRBD1 matches at 9 bases. The CDR3 is 15 residues long. J gave up 4 bases and V 5 bases, and 9 bases lay outside the gene matches. Germline-derived CDR1 and CDR2 are SGHRS and YFSETQ. The CDR3 protein is CASRRSQGAGTEAFF. CDR3 coding DNA: TGCGCCAGCAGACGATCACAGGGGGCTGGCACTGAAGCTTTCTTT.

This clonotype was seen repeatedly, ten times or more. DNA for the CDR3: TGTGCCAGTAGTAGCCGGGACAGACCTGAAGCTTTCTTT. This translates into CASSSRDRPEAFF. This chain connects TRBV19 to TRBJ1-1, with 7 nucleotides matching TRBD1. The V gene end was trimmed by 4 bases and the J gene end by 6 bases; junction bases not matched to a gene: 5. Per the germline V gene, CDR1 is LNHDA and CDR2 is SQIVND (reference sequence). This CDR3 region has 13 residues.

This clonotype was detected only a few times. The CDR3 nucleotides read TGCAGCGGACATCCCAAGGTGAACACTGAAGCTTTCTTT. Amino acids: CSGHPKVNTEAFF. V gene TRBV20-1 combines with J gene TRBJ1-1; D is possibly TRBD1 (5 bases). The CDR3 consists of 13 residues. Germline V gene lookup returns CDR1 DFQATT and CDR2 SNEGSKA (reference sequence).

This clonotype occurred many times. This chain connects TRBV2 to TRBJ2-4; either TRBD1 or TRBD2 may supply D (5 bases each). The V gene's germline CDR1 is SNHLY and CDR2 FYNNEI. Between the trimmed V and J ends, which lost 5 bases and 5 bases, there was a span of 13 bases. There are 14 residues in the CDR3. CDR3 sequence reads: CASSPMRGENIQYF. The CDR3 bases are TGTGCCAGCAGTCCCATGAGGGGTGAAAACATTCAGTACTTC. The full variable domain, with the rest looked up from reference TRBV2 and TRBJ2-4, is EPEVTQTPSHQVTQMGQEVILRCVPISNHLYFYWYRQILGQKVEFLVSFYNNEISEKSEIFDDQFSVERPDGSNFTLKIRSTKLEDSAMYFCASSPMRGENIQYFGAGTRLSVL.

The chain has TRBV6-5 and TRBJ2-7; no definite D call. V lost 1 base, J lost 3 bases, and 10 bases lay in between. CDR1 is MNHEY and CDR2 is SVGAGI in the germline V gene. This CDR3 is built from 14 residues. The CDR3 loop is CASSYLSLGYEQYF. The CDR3 DNA reads TGTGCCAGCAGTTACTTAAGCTTGGGCTACGAGCAGTACTTC.

This clonotype appeared a few times. V usage is TRBV24-1 and J usage is TRBJ2-2, with 8 bases fitting TRBD2. The CDR3 runs 15 residues. Germline V CDR1 and CDR2: KGHDR, SFDVKD. After removal of 4 bases from V and 4 bases from J, the junction contained 4 bases not matched to a gene. CDR3 coding DNA: TGTGCCACCAGTGAACTAGCGGCAAGCACCGGGGAGCTGTTTTTT. As protein: CATSELAASTGELFF.

This clonotype was observed many times. This chain connects TRBV28 to TRBJ2-1; 9 positions agree with TRBD2. CDR1 and CDR2 from the germline V gene are MDHEN and SYDVKM. The CDR3 contains 16 residues. V shed 6 bases, J shed 0 bases, and the junction held 6 bases outside the gene matches. CDR3 protein: CASSPPSGNSYNEQFF. The CDR3, as DNA: TGTGCCAGCAGCCCACCTAGCGGGAACTCCTACAATGAGCAGTTCTTC.

In its sample, this clonotype was seen many times. The chain has TRBV28 and TRBJ2-1; 7 positions match TRBD2. V was pared by 4 bases and J by 2 bases, with 8 bases of the junction left unmatched. The CDR3 is 16 residues long. CDR1 is MDHEN and CDR2 is SYDVKM in the germline V gene. The DNA of the CDR3 is TGTGCCAGCAGTTCGATACAGACTAGCACCTACAATGAGCAGTTCTTC. The encoded protein is CASSSIQTSTYNEQFF.

This clonotype was observed many times. The CDR3 spells CASSELTGGAETQYF. The DNA for the CDR3 is TGTGCCAGCAGTGAATTGACAGGGGGCGCAGAGACCCAGTACTTC. The chain employs TRBV2 and TRBJ2-5; TRBD1 matches 10 bases. The germline V gene has CDR1 SNHLY and CDR2 FYNNEI. The CDR3 length is 15 residues. After removal of 2 bases from V and 4 bases from J, the junction contained 4 bases not matched to a gene.

V gene TRBV9 combines with J gene TRBJ1-1; perhaps TRBD1 as D (5 bases). The CDR3 runs to 13 residues. The V gene's germline CDR1 is SGDLS and CDR2 YYNGEE. V lost 3 bases and J 5 bases, leaving 11 bases between the germline ends. CDR3 coding DNA: TGTGCCAGCAGCGGGGGGGAGGGTACTGAAGCTTTCTTT. It codes for CASSGGEGTEAFF.

This clonotype was picked up many times. The chain employs TRBV14 and TRBJ2-1; unclear D gene. The germline CDR1 and CDR2 sequences are SGHDN and FVKESK. The CDR3 is made up of 14 amino acids. Trimming removed 5 bases from V and 0 bases from J, with 8 bases in between. The DNA of the CDR3 is TGTGCCAGCAGCACGTACCTCTCCTACAATGAGCAGTTCTTC. Amino acids: CASSTYLSYNEQFF.

This clonotype appeared a few times. The chain carries TRBV19 and TRBJ2-2, with D perhaps matching TRBD1 (5 bases). Trimming pared 1 base from V and 3 bases from J, leaving 6 bases between. The CDR3 has 14 residues. Germline values: CDR1 LNHDA, CDR2 SQIVND (reference sequence). The CDR3 nucleotides are TGTGCCAGTAGTATAGTAGGGGACACCGGGGAGCTGTTTTTT. Encoded protein: CASSIVGDTGELFF.

This clonotype was seen ten or more times. The rearrangement joins TRBV28 to TRBJ1-1; D is unresolved. Trimming removed 6 bases at V and 1 base at J, with 9 bases between. Germline values: CDR1 MDHEN, CDR2 SYDVKM. CDR3 size: 13 residues. The CDR3 reads CASRPGKNTEAFF. The CDR3 nucleotides read TGTGCCAGCAGGCCCGGGAAGAACACTGAAGCTTTCTTT. Supplemented by reference TRBV28 and TRBJ1-1, the full variable domain reads DVKVTQSSRYLVKRTGEKVFLECVQDMDHENMFWYRQDPGLGLRLIYFSYDVKMKEKGDIPEGYSVSREKKERFSLILESASTNQTSMYLCASRPGKNTEAFFGQGTRLTVV.

This clonotype was seen ten or more times. The chain carries TRBV11-2 and TRBJ2-3, with 10 bases lining up with TRBD2. CDR3 size: 16 residues. Germline V gene lookup returns CDR1 SGHAT and CDR2 FQNNGV. The V gene end was trimmed by 3 bases and the J gene end by 2 bases; junction bases not matched to a gene: 5. The CDR3, as DNA: TGTGCCAGCAGCTTGGATAGCGGGAGGACCACAGATACGCAGTATTTT. Amino acid sequence: CASSLDSGRTTDTQYF. The full variable domain, rest sourced from reference TRBV11-2 and TRBJ2-3, is EAGVAQSPRYKIIEKRQSVAFWCNPISGHATLYWYQQILGQGPKLLIQFQNNGVVDDSQLPKDRFSAERLKGVDSTLKIQPAKLEDSAVYLCASSLDSGRTTDTQYFGPGTRLTVL.

This clonotype came up many times. This chain uses TRBV10-2 with TRBJ1-1; 9 bases align to TRBD1. Per germline, CDR1 WSHSY and CDR2 SAAADI. The CDR3 consists of 16 residues. Losses at the gene ends were 7 bases for V and 5 bases for J; bases not matched to a gene: 14. The CDR3 region is CASITGQGLGGTEAFF. The DNA of the CDR3 is TGCGCCAGCATAACGGGACAGGGCTTAGGAGGGACTGAAGCTTTCTTT.

The chain carries TRBV28 and TRBJ2-7; 8 nucleotides agree with TRBD1. With V trimmed by 1 base and J by 7 bases, 6 bases remained unmatched. The CDR3 loop spans 14 amino acids. In germline, CDR1 is MDHEN, CDR2 SYDVKM. The CDR3 nucleotides are TGTGCCAGCAGTTTATCCGGGACAGGAGGTGAGCAGTACTTC. Its translation is CASSLSGTGGEQYF. Full variable domain (outside the CDR3, taken from reference TRBV28 and TRBJ2-7): DVKVTQSSRYLVKRTGEKVFLECVQDMDHENMFWYRQDPGLGLRLIYFSYDVKMKEKGDIPEGYSVSREKKERFSLILESASTNQTSMYLCASSLSGTGGEQYFGPGTRLTVT.

A few counts support this clonotype. This chain uses TRBV3-1 with TRBJ2-5; D remains ambiguous. Per germline, CDR1 LGHDT and CDR2 YNNKEL (reference sequence). V was trimmed by 1 base and J by 6 bases, leaving 6 bases between them. This CDR3 contains 12 residues. CDR3 bases: TGTGCCAGCAGCCAAGTGCATAAGACCCAGTACTTC. As protein: CASSQVHKTQYF.

This clonotype came up many times. J is TRBJ1-4 and V is TRBV28, with D possibly being TRBD1 (5 bases). Germline CDR1 is MDHEN and CDR2 is SYDVKM. CDR3 length: 14 amino acids. V was pared by 7 bases and J by 3 bases, with 12 bases between. The CDR3 loop reads CASTPGGANEKLFF. The CDR3 nucleotides read TGTGCCAGCACCCCGGGGGGTGCTAATGAAAAACTGTTTTTT.

This clonotype was seen at least ten times. V is TRBV20-1 and J is TRBJ2-7; TRBD1 matches 7 bases. CDR1 DFQATT and CDR2 SNEGSKA come from the germline V gene (reference sequence). The CDR3 loop spans 13 amino acids. The V segment lost 1 base and the J segment 1 base; nucleotides outside the gene matches: 1. CDR3 nucleotide sequence: TGCAGTGCTAGAGTACAGGGGTCCTACGAGCAGTACTTC. Translated, it gives CSARVQGSYEQYF.

The chain couples TRBV12-3 or TRBV12-4 to TRBJ2-2, with 8 positions matching TRBD2. The CDR3 is 15 residues long. The ends lost 3 bases at V and 4 bases at J; junction bases unmatched: 4. CDR3 coding DNA: TGTGCCAGCAGTTTTCTAGCGGGCCCCACCGGGGAGCTGTTTTTT. Translation gives CASSFLAGPTGELFF.

The chain couples TRBV9 to TRBJ2-1, with 12 nucleotides matching TRBD2. The germline V gene has CDR1 SGDLS and CDR2 YYNGEE. The CDR3 length is 14 residues. The V and J ends lost 4 bases and 8 bases, in that order; junction bases with no gene match: 4. The CDR3 region is CASSTSGRLDEQFF. The CDR3, as DNA: TGTGCCAGCAGCACTAGCGGGAGGTTGGATGAGCAGTTCTTC.

The rearrangement links TRBV7-2 to TRBJ2-5; D remains ambiguous. The germline V gene has CDR1 SGHTA and CDR2 FQGNSA. The CDR3 spans 13 residues. The V gene lost 5 bases and the J gene lost 2 bases, with 9 bases spanning the gap. For the CDR3, the DNA is TGTGCCAGCAGCCCTCACAGTCAAGAGACCCAGTACTTC. This sequence encodes CASSPHSQETQYF.

The CDR3 region has the DNA TGTGCCAGCAGCTTTCCGGGACTAGCGGTTGACTCCTACGAGCAGTACTTC. Protein: CASSFPGLAVDSYEQYF. The gene calls are TRBV7-2 and TRBJ2-7; 11 bases line up with TRBD2. With V trimmed by 3 bases and J by 0 bases, 7 bases remained unmatched. The V gene's germline CDR1 is SGHTA and CDR2 FQGNSA. The CDR3 runs to 17 residues.